These 14 T cell receptor beta chains originate from one sample sequenced in a study of blood T cell repertoires in COVID-19 (TCRdb year 2020). Library preparation was by the immunoSEQ multiplex PCR assay. Imported from immuneACCESS, the table was reduced by TCRdb to in-frame sequences with V and J called. These copies leave out some clones; in studies compared against another copy, an unresolved V gene accounts for under half, and the cause of the remainder is not known. Counted in this sample were roughly 400,000 clones; 90% of them appeared once. The ten largest make up about 0.6% of the sample. Sequencing was performed on PBMCs or T cells enriched from blood (not recorded which). These receptors all come from a man younger than 30 who had recovered from COVID-19.

The V gene is TRBV2, the J gene TRBJ1-1, with D possibly matching TRBD1 (6 bases). The V gene lost 4 bases and the J gene lost 4 bases, with 16 bases spanning the gap. The CDR3 loop spans 15 amino acids. Germline assignment: CDR1 SNHLY and CDR2 FYNNEI. CDR3 in DNA: TGTGCCAGCAGTGTAGGTTTCGGGGGGCCCACTGAAGCTTTCTTT. Its translation is CASSVGFGGPTEAFF.

The gene calls are TRBV30 and TRBJ1-2; D might be TRBD1 (5 bases). This CDR3 spans 12 amino acids. V was trimmed by 4 bases and J by 8 bases, leaving 14 bases between them. Germline CDR1 reads GTSNPN; CDR2 reads SVGIG (reference sequence). CDR3 in DNA: TGTGCCTGGACTCCTGGGGCGGGGGGCTACACCTTC. Protein product: CAWTPGAGGYTF.

The gene calls are TRBV5-1 and TRBJ2-2; 12 bases align to TRBD1. The CDR3 runs 16 residues. J was trimmed by 7 bases and V by 2 bases; bases with no gene match: 6. CDR1 is SGHRS and CDR2 is YFSETQ in the germline V gene. The CDR3 is CASSLPGQGANGELFF. DNA of the CDR3: TGCGCCAGCAGCTTACCGGGACAGGGGGCGAACGGGGAGCTGTTTTTT.

The chain is built from TRBV3-1 (or the pseudogene TRBV3-2) and TRBJ1-4; tentatively, D is TRBD1 (6 bases). Germline V gene sequence: CDR1 LGHDT, CDR2 YNNKEL (reference sequence). The CDR3 is 16 amino acids. Trimming took 4 bases from V and 5 from J, leaving 17 bases between them. CDR3: CASSLAPGARNEKLFF. CDR3 coding DNA: TGTGCCAGCAGCCTTGCTCCAGGGGCTCGGAATGAAAAACTGTTTTTT.

This clone turned up a few times. The J gene is TRBJ1-1, the V gene TRBV7-9; D remains ambiguous. The CDR3 has 14 residues. Germline values: CDR1 SEHNR, CDR2 FQNEAQ (reference sequence). V lost 2 bases, J lost 0 bases, and 7 bases lay in between. The CDR3 spells CASSLTTVNTEAFF. CDR3 sequence (DNA): TGTGCCAGCAGCTTAACCACAGTGAACACTGAAGCTTTCTTT.

The J gene is TRBJ2-3, the V gene TRBV19, with 7 bases that match TRBD1. Trimming took 5 bases from V and 7 from J; bases not matched to a gene: 6. Germline V gene sequence: CDR1 LNHDA, CDR2 SQIVND (reference sequence). There are 13 residues in the CDR3. CDR3 in amino acids: CASSPTRGNTQYF. The CDR3 DNA reads as TGTGCCAGTAGTCCCACCAGGGGGAATACGCAGTATTTT.

The CDR3 DNA reads TGCAGCGTAGAACTAGCGGGAGGGCCAAGTAATCGAGAGACCCAGTACTTC. It translates to CSVELAGGPSNRETQYF. The chain links TRBV29-1 to TRBJ2-5, with 13 bases matching TRBD2. This CDR3 contains 17 residues. Unmatched junction bases numbered 14, after V lost 6 bases and J lost 4 bases. In germline, CDR1 is SQVTM, CDR2 ANQGSEA.

A single count supports this clone. This chain joins TRBV14 and TRBJ1-6; unclear D gene. Per germline, CDR1 SGHDN and CDR2 FVKESK. This CDR3 is 17 amino acids long. Trimming stripped 0 bases from V and 4 bases from J, with 13 bases between. In nucleotides, the CDR3 is TGTGCCAGCAGCCAAGAAATCGTGGCACCGTATAATTCACCCCTCCACTTT. It codes for CASSQEIVAPYNSPLHF.

V gene TRBV19 combines with J gene TRBJ1-4; tentative D call: TRBD1 (6 bases). The V end lost 5 bases, the J end lost 5 bases, and 12 bases lay between the germline ends. Germline lookup yields CDR1 LNHDA and CDR2 SQIVND (reference sequence). The CDR3 consists of 14 residues. This chain's CDR3 is CASSVGTRNEKLFF. CDR3 nucleotide sequence: TGTGCCAGTAGTGTCGGGACACGGAATGAAAAACTGTTTTTT.

The sample holds a few counts of this clone. The same CDR3 can be traced to other DNA sequences in this sample. The chain recombines TRBV19 with TRBJ1-1; 8 bases are shared with TRBD1. The CDR3 contains 14 residues. The V gene's germline CDR1 is LNHDA and CDR2 SQIVND (reference sequence). The V gene end was trimmed by 5 bases and the J gene end by 0 bases; junction bases not matched to a gene: 2. CDR3 residues: CASSRTGLNTEAFF. DNA of the CDR3: TGTGCCAGTAGTCGGACAGGGCTGAACACTGAAGCTTTCTTT.

The gene calls are TRBV7-8 and TRBJ2-1, with a weak D call TRBD2 (5 bases). The CDR3 has 15 residues. With 1 base removed from V and 6 bases from J, the gap between germline ends came to 13 bases. CDR1 is SGHVS and CDR2 is FQNEAQ in the germline V gene. CDR3 amino acids: CASSLDEGALNEQFF. The CDR3 DNA sequence: TGTGCCAGCAGCTTAGACGAGGGAGCCCTCAATGAGCAGTTCTTC. Filled out from reference TRBV7-8 and TRBJ2-1, the complete variable domain reads GAGVSQSPRYKVAKRGQDVALRCDPISGHVSLFWYQQALGQGPEFLTYFQNEAQLDKSGLPSDRFFAERPEGSVSTLKIQRTQQEDSAVYLCASSLDEGALNEQFFGPGTRLTVL.

The genes are TRBV27 and TRBJ2-4; possibly TRBD1 for D (7 bases). Per germline, CDR1 MNHEY and CDR2 SMNVEV (reference sequence). The CDR3 runs to 15 residues. Deletions cut 7 bases from V and 4 bases from J, with 17 bases between. The CDR3, as DNA: TGTGCCAGCAAACTAGGAGGGGGCGCGAAAAACATTCAGTACTTC. The encoded protein is CASKLGGGAKNIQYF.

Points on this clone: This specimen includes other DNA sequences encoding the same CDR3. The chain recombines TRBV5-1 with TRBJ2-3; no clear D. The CDR3 length is 13 residues. CDR1 SGHRS and CDR2 YFSETQ come from the germline V gene. Trimming removed 5 bases at V and 2 bases at J, with 9 bases between. The CDR3 spells CASSGASTDTQYF. DNA of the CDR3: TGCGCCAGCAGTGGAGCCTCCACAGATACGCAGTATTTT.

The rearrangement uses TRBV5-4 and TRBJ1-2; 11 nucleotides align to TRBD1. The germline CDR1 and CDR2 sequences are SGHNT and YYREEE (reference sequence). The CDR3 extends over 15 amino acids. V was clipped by 0 bases and J by 7 bases; unmatched bases: 5. Here the CDR3 reads CASSLVGQGVGGYTF. The CDR3 DNA is TGTGCCAGCAGCTTGGTGGGACAGGGGGTTGGTGGCTACACCTTC.